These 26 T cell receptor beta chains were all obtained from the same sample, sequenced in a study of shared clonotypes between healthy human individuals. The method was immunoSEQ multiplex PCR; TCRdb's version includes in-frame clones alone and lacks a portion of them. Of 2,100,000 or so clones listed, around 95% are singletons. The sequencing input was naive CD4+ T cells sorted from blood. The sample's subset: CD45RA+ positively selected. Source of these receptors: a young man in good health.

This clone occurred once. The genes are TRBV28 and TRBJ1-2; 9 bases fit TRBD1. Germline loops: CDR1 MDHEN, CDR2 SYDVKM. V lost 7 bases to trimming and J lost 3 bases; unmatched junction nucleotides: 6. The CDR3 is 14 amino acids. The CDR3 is CASKSGTGHYGYTF. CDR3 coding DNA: TGTGCCAGCAAGTCGGGGACAGGGCACTATGGCTACACCTTC.

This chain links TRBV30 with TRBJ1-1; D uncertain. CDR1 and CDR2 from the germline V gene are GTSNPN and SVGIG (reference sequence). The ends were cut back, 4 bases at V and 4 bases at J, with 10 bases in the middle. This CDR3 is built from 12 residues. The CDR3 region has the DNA TGTGCCTGGAAGCCGAAGGGCACTGAAGCTTTCTTT. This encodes CAWKPKGTEAFF.

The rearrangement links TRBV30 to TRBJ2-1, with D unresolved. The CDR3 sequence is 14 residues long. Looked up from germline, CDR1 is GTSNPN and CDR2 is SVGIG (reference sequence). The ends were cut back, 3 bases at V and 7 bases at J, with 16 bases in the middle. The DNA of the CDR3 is TGTGCCTGGAGCGTACCCGGCCCGGCTAATGAGCAGTTCTTC. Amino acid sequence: CAWSVPGPANEQFF.

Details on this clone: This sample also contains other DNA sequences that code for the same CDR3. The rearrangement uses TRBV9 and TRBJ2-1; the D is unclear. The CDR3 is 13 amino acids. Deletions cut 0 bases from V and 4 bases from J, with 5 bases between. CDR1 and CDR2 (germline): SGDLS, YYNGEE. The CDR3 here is CASSVATYNEQFF. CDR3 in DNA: TGTGCCAGCAGCGTAGCTACGTACAATGAGCAGTTCTTC.

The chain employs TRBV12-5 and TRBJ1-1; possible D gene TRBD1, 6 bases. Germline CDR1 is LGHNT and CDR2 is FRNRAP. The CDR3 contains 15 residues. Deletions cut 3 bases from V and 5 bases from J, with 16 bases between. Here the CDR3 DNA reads TGTGCTAGTGGTTTAGAATCAGGGGAGAGGACTGAAGCTTTCTTT. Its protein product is CASGLESGERTEAFF.

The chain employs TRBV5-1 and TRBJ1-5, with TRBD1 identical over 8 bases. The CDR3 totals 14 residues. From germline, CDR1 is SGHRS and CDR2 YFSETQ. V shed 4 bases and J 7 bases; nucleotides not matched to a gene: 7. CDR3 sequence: CASSLGQGVQPQHF. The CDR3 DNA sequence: TGCGCCAGCAGCCTAGGACAGGGTGTACAGCCCCAGCATTTT.

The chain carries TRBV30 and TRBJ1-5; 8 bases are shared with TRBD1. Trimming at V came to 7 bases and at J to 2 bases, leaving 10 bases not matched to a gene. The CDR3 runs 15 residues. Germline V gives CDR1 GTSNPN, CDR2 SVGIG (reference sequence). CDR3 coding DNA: TGTGCCTTATCCACTACAGGGGGTGGCAATCAGCCCCAGCATTTT. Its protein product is CALSTTGGGNQPQHF. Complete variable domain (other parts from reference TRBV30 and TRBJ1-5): SQTIHQWPATLVQPVGSPLSLECTVEGTSNPNLYWYRQAAGRGLQLLFYSVGIGQISSEVPQNLSASRPQDRQFILSSKKLLLSDSGFYLCALSTTGGGNQPQHFGDGTRLSIL.

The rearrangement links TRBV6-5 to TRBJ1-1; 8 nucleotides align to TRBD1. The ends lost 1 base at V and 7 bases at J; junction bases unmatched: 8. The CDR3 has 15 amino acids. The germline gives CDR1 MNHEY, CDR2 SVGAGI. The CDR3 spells CASSYLPGQASEAFF. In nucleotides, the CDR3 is TGTGCCAGCAGTTACTTACCGGGACAGGCCAGTGAAGCTTTCTTT.

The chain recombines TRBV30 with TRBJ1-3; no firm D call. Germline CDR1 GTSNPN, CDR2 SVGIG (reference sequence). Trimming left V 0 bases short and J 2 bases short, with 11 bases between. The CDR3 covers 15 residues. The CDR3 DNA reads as TGTGCCTGGAGTGTAGCGGGAAAAGCTGGAAACACCATATATTTT. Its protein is CAWSVAGKAGNTIYF.

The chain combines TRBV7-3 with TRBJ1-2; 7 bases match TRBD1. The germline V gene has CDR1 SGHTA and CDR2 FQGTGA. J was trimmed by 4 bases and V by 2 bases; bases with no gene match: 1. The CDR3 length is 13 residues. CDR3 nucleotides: TGTGCCAGCAGCTTATCAGGGGGCTATGGCTACACCTTC. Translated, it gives CASSLSGGYGYTF. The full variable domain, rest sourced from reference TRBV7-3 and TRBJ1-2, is GAGVSQTPSNKVTEKGKYVELRCDPISGHTALYWYRQSLGQGPEFLIYFQGTGAADDSGLPNDRFFAVRPEGSVSTLKIQRTERGDSAVYLCASSLSGGYGYTFGSGTRLTVV.

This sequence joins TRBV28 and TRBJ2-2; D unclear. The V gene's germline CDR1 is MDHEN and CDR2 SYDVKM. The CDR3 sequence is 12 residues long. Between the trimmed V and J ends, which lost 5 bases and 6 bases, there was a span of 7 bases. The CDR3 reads CASSIRPGELFF. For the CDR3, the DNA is TGTGCCAGCAGTATACGACCCGGGGAGCTGTTTTTT.

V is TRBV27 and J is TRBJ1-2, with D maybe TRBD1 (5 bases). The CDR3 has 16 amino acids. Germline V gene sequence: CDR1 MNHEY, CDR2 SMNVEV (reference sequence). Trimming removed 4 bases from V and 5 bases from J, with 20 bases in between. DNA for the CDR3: TGTGCCAGCAGTTCCGCCAAACCCGTGGGGGGTTATGGCTACACCTTC. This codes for CASSSAKPVGGYGYTF.

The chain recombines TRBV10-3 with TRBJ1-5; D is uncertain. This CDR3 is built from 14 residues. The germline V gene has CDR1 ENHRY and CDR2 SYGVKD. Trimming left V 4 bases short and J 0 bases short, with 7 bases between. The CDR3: CAISANHSNQPQHF. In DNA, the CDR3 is TGTGCCATCAGTGCAAACCATAGCAATCAGCCCCAGCATTTT.

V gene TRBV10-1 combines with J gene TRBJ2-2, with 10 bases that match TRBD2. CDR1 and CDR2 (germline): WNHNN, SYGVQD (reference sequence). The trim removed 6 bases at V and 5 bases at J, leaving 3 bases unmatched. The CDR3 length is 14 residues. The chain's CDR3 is CASRELAGTGELFF. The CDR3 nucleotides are TGCGCCAGCAGAGAACTAGCGGGAACCGGGGAGCTGTTTTTT.

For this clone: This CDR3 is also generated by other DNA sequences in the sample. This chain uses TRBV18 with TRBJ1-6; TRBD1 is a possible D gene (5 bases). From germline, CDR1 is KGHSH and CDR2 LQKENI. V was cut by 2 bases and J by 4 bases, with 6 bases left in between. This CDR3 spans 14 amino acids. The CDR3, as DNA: TGTGCCAGCTCACCAGGGGGTTATAATTCACCCCTCCACTTT. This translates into CASSPGGYNSPLHF. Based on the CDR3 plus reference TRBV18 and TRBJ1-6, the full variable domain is NAGVMQNPRHLVRRRGQEARLRCSPMKGHSHVYWYRQLPEEGLKFMVYLQKENIIDESGMPKERFSAEFPKEGPSILRIQQVVRGDSAAYFCASSPGGYNSPLHFGNGTRLTVT.

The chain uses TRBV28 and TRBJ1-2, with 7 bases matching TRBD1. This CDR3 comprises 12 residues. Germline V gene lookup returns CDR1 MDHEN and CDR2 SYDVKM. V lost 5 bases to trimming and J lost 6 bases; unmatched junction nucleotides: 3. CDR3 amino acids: CASSVDRHGYTF. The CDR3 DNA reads TGTGCCAGCAGTGTGGACAGGCATGGCTACACCTTC.

As DNA, the CDR3 is TGCAGCGTTGAAGGAAAGTTTGTGGGGCTAGCGGGCACAGATACGCAGTATTTT. It is translated as CSVEGKFVGLAGTDTQYF. The chain combines TRBV29-1 with TRBJ2-3; 7 bases are a match to TRBD2. Looked up from germline, CDR1 is SQVTM and CDR2 is ANQGSEA. V lost 1 base to trimming and J lost 1 base; unmatched junction nucleotides: 14. There are 18 residues in the CDR3.

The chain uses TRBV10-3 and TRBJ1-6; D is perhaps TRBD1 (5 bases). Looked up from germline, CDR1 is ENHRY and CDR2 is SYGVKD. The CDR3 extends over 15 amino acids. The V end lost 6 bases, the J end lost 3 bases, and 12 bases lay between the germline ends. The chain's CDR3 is CAIRYGTDYNSPLHF. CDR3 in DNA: TGTGCCATCAGATACGGGACGGACTATAATTCACCCCTCCACTTT.

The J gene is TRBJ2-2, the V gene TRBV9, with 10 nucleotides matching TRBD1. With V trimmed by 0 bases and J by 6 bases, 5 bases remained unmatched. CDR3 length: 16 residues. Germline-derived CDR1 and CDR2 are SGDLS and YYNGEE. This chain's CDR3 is CASSVVGQGIPGELFF. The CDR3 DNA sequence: TGTGCCAGCAGCGTAGTGGGACAGGGGATCCCCGGGGAGCTGTTTTTT.

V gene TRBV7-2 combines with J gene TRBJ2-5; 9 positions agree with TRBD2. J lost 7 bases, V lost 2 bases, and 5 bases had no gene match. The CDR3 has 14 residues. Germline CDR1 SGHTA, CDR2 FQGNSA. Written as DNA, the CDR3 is TGTGCCAGCAGCTTAATGCGGGGGGGCGGGACCCAGTACTTC. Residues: CASSLMRGGGTQYF.

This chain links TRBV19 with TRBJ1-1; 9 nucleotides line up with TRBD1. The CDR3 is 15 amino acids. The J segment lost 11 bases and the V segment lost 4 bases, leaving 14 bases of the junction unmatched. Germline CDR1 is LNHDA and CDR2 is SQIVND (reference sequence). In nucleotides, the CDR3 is TGTGCCAGTAGTAGCGGGACAGGGTGGCTCCTAGTCGCTTTCTTT. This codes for CASSSGTGWLLVAFF.

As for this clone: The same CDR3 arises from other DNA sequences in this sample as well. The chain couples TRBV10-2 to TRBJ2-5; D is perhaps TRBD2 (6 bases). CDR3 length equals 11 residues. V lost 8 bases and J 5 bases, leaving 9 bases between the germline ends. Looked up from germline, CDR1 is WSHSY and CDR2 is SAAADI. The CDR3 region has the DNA TGCGCCAGCGGGAGCGGGGAGACCCAGTACTTC. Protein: CASGSGETQYF.

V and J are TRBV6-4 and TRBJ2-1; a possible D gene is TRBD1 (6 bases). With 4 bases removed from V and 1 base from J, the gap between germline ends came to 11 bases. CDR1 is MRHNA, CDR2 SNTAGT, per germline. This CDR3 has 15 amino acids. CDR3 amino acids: CASSVGQGSYNEQFF. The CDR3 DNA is TGTGCCAGCAGTGTTGGGCAGGGGTCCTACAATGAGCAGTTCTTC.

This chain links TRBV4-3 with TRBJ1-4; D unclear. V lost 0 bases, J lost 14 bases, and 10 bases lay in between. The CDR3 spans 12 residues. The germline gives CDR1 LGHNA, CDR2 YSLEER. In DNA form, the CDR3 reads TGCGCCAGCAGCCAAGATCGGGAAAGTCTGTTTTTT. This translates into CASSQDRESLFF.

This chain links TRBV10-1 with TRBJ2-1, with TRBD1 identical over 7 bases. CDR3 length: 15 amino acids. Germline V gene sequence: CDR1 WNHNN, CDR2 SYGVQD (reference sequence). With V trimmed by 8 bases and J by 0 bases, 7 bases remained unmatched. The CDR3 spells CASRPDRSSYNEQFF. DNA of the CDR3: TGCGCCAGCCGACCGGACAGGAGCTCCTACAATGAGCAGTTCTTC.

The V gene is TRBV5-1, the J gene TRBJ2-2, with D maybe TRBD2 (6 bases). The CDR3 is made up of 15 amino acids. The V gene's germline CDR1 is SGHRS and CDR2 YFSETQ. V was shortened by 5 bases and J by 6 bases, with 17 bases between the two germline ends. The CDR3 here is CASRNQEGWAGELFF. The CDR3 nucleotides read TGCGCCAGCAGGAATCAGGAGGGCTGGGCCGGGGAGCTGTTTTTT.